A single sample gave rise to the 18 T cell receptor beta chains below, sequenced in a study of T cells in Graves' hyperthyroidism and ophthalmopathy. RNA transcripts served as the template for amplifying TCR beta CDR3 regions. First-round RT-PCR with HTBI primers amplified the TCR CDR3 region. From the multiplex PCR reads, TCRdb called clonotypes with MiXCR, one entry per CDR3 protein. The sample shows 700,000 or so distinct CDR3 sequences, 15% to 20% of them seen only once. The sample was blood. Receptor source: a young man with Graves' hyperthyroidism.

The chain combines TRBV5-1 with TRBJ1-2, with 7 bases fitting TRBD1. V shed 0 bases and J 8 bases; nucleotides not matched to a gene: 10. This CDR3 spans 15 amino acids. The V gene's germline CDR1 is SGHRS and CDR2 YFSETQ. As DNA, the CDR3 is TGCGCCAGCAGCTTGGGGGGGACAGCCTCGTGGGGCTACACCTTC. It translates to CASSLGGTASWGYTF.

This clonotype was detected ten times or more. DNA of the CDR3: TGCAGTGCGCAGACCGGGACAGGGGGTAGGGGAGCTTTCTTT. Translation: CSAQTGTGGRGAFF. The chain recombines TRBV20-1 with TRBJ1-1; 11 bases map to TRBD1. The germline V gene has CDR1 DFQATT and CDR2 SNEGSKA (reference sequence). The trim removed 6 bases at V and 10 bases at J, leaving 13 bases unmatched. The CDR3 totals 14 residues.

This clonotype was recorded many times. This sequence joins TRBV27 and TRBJ2-5; possibly TRBD1 or TRBD2 for D (5 bases each). The CDR3 is 11 amino acids. CDR1 is MNHEY and CDR2 is SMNVEV in the germline V gene (reference sequence). Trimming stripped 8 bases from V and 5 bases from J, with 9 bases between. The CDR3 DNA sequence: TGTGCCAGCCGAGAGGGGGAGACCCAGTACTTC. It is translated as CASREGETQYF.

This clonotype was observed a few times. This rearrangement joins TRBV16 to TRBJ2-4, with 9 bases lining up with TRBD1. V gave up 4 bases and J gave up 5 bases; unmatched junction bases: 9. Germline V lookup: CDR1 KGHSY, CDR2 FQNENV. The CDR3 spans 16 residues. The CDR3 DNA follows: TGTGCCAGCAGCCCGTCCCGGGACAGGGTTGAAAACATTCAGTACTTC. Translated: CASSPSRDRVENIQYF.

The chain couples TRBV29-1 to TRBJ2-2; TRBD1 might be the D (5 bases). The CDR3 extends over 15 amino acids. From germline, CDR1 is SQVTM and CDR2 ANQGSEA. V was cut by 0 bases and J by 0 bases, with 8 bases left in between. The CDR3 region is CSVEETEANTGELFF. The CDR3 region has the DNA TGCAGCGTTGAAGAGACAGAGGCGAACACCGGGGAGCTGTTTTTT.

This clonotype was detected ten times or more. The J gene is TRBJ2-5, the V gene TRBV27, with D perhaps being TRBD1 or TRBD2 (5 bases each). The CDR3 sequence is 11 residues long. Trimming stripped 8 bases from V and 6 bases from J, with 10 bases between. Germline V gene data show CDR1 as MNHEY and CDR2 as SMNVEV (reference sequence). The CDR3 nucleotides are TGTGCCAGCGCCTGGGGGAAGACCCAGTACTTC. Its translation is CASAWGKTQYF.

This clonotype turned up a few times. This chain joins TRBV7-3 and TRBJ2-5; the match to TRBD2 covers 7 bases. The CDR3 contains 15 residues. Losses at the gene ends were 2 bases for V and 3 bases for J; bases not matched to a gene: 6. The germline CDR1 and CDR2 sequences are SGHTA and FQGTGA. CDR3 sequence (DNA): TGTGCCAGCAGCTTAGGGGGGGGGGTGGAAGAGACCCAGTACTTC. This translates into CASSLGGGVEETQYF. Full variable domain (outside the CDR3, taken from reference TRBV7-3 and TRBJ2-5): GAGVSQTPSNKVTEKGKYVELRCDPISGHTALYWYRQSLGQGPEFLIYFQGTGAADDSGLPNDRFFAVRPEGSVSTLKIQRTERGDSAVYLCASSLGGGVEETQYFGPGTRLLVL.

This clonotype was detected ten times or more. This chain links TRBV12-3 or TRBV12-4 with TRBJ2-7; D may be TRBD1 (5 bases). V lost 3 bases and J lost 1, with 7 bases in between. CDR3 length equals 13 residues. CDR3 residues: CASSLTASYEQYF. CDR3 DNA sequence: TGTGCCAGCAGTTTGACAGCTTCCTACGAGCAGTACTTC.

A few counts support this clonotype. The chain is built from TRBV20-1 and TRBJ2-1; 9 bases agree with TRBD2. V was pared by 4 bases and J by 5 bases, with 0 bases of the junction left unmatched. Germline CDR1 and CDR2: DFQATT and SNEGSKA (reference sequence). The CDR3 spans 12 residues. The CDR3 protein is CSAKRGDNEQFF. The CDR3 DNA reads TGCAGTGCTAAGCGGGGGGACAATGAGCAGTTCTTC.

This chain connects TRBV5-5 to TRBJ2-1; no clear D. With 3 bases removed from V and 7 bases from J, the gap between germline ends came to 11 bases. CDR3 length equals 13 residues. Per germline, CDR1 SGHKS and CDR2 YYEKEE (reference sequence). The CDR3 sequence: CASSSDLGNEQFF. Written as DNA, the CDR3 is TGTGCCAGCAGCTCGGATCTCGGGAATGAGCAGTTCTTC. Looking up the rest from reference TRBV5-5 and TRBJ2-1 gives the full variable domain: DAGVTQSPTHLIKTRGQQVTLRCSPISGHKSVSWYQQVLGQGPQFIFQYYEKEERGRGNFPDRFSARQFPNYSSELNVNALLLGDSALYLCASSSDLGNEQFFGPGTRLTVL.

This sequence joins TRBV29-1 and TRBJ1-1; D gene unclear. The V and J ends lost 3 bases and 4 bases respectively, with 6 bases between them. Germline loops: CDR1 SQVTM, CDR2 ANQGSEA. The CDR3 loop spans 11 amino acids. The CDR3 DNA sequence: TGCAGCGTTGACGCTGGCACTGAAGCTTTCTTT. Its protein product is CSVDAGTEAFF.

The chain carries TRBV4-2 and TRBJ2-7; D might be TRBD2 (6 bases). V shed 0 bases and J shed 2 bases, with 17 bases lying between them. The CDR3 covers 17 residues. The germline V gene has CDR1 LGHNA and CDR2 YNFKEQ. For the CDR3, the DNA is TGTGCCAGCAGCCAAGATGTTGGCGGGGAACCACCCTACGAGCAGTACTTC. Residues: CASSQDVGGEPPYEQYF.

J is TRBJ2-2 and V is TRBV5-4; 10 bases line up with TRBD2. This CDR3 comprises 18 residues. Germline CDR1 reads SGHNT; CDR2 reads YYREEE (reference sequence). After removal of 4 bases from V and 0 bases from J, the junction contained 9 bases not matched to a gene. The DNA for the CDR3 is TGTGCCAGCAGCCCAACATCTAGCGGGAGAGCGAACACCGGGGAGCTGTTTTTT. Translating gives CASSPTSSGRANTGELFF.

This sequence joins TRBV19 and TRBJ2-4; 9 bases agree with TRBD1. The germline V gene has CDR1 LNHDA and CDR2 SQIVND (reference sequence). The CDR3 loop spans 15 amino acids. J was trimmed by 4 bases and V by 5 bases; bases with no gene match: 6. CDR3 coding DNA: TGTGCCAGTAGTTATACCGGGACAGGGAAAAACATTCAGTACTTC. This gives the protein CASSYTGTGKNIQYF. The whole variable domain, remainder taken from reference TRBV19 and TRBJ2-4, is DGGITQSPKYLFRKEGQNVTLSCEQNLNHDAMYWYRQDPGQGLRLIYYSQIVNDFQKGDIAEGYSVSREKKESFPLTVTSAQKNPTAFYLCASSYTGTGKNIQYFGAGTRLSVL.

The V and J genes are TRBV29-1 and TRBJ1-1; no firm D call. Trimming stripped 1 base from V and 4 bases from J, with 10 bases between. The germline V gene has CDR1 SQVTM and CDR2 ANQGSEA. This CDR3 has 13 amino acids. Here the CDR3 reads CSVEGTMATEAFF. In DNA, the CDR3 is TGCAGCGTTGAAGGGACCATGGCCACTGAAGCTTTCTTT. Full variable domain (remainder filled in from reference TRBV29-1 and TRBJ1-1): SAVISQKPSRDICQRGTSLTIQCQVDSQVTMMFWYRQQPGQSLTLIATANQGSEATYESGFVIDKFPISRPNLTFSTLTVSNMSPEDSSIYLCSVEGTMATEAFFGQGTRLTVV.

This clonotype was seen at least ten times. Here the CDR3 DNA reads TGTGCCAGCAGTGAGGCCCAGGGGACCACTGAAGCTTTCTTT. Its protein product is CASSEAQGTTEAFF. The rearrangement links TRBV6-1 to TRBJ1-1, with D maybe TRBD1 (6 bases). Trimming shortened V by 3 bases and J by 4 bases, and 12 bases separated the two germline ends. Germline V gives CDR1 MNHNS, CDR2 SASEGT. This CDR3 comprises 14 residues.

This clonotype was seen more than once but under ten times. The chain employs TRBV24-1 and TRBJ2-3; D is undetermined. The CDR3 is 13 amino acids. CDR1 is KGHDR, CDR2 SFDVKD, per germline. V lost 4 bases and J 5 bases, leaving 9 bases between the germline ends. CDR3 in amino acids: CATSEPGVDTQYF. CDR3 sequence (DNA): TGTGCCACCAGTGAGCCCGGAGTAGATACGCAGTATTTT.

This clonotype showed up many times. This rearrangement joins TRBV3-1 to TRBJ2-2; no firm D call. The germline gives CDR1 LGHDT, CDR2 YNNKEL (reference sequence). The CDR3 has 13 amino acids. The germline V and J ends were trimmed by 2 bases and 4 bases, with 5 bases remaining between them. As DNA, the CDR3 is TGTGCCAGCAGCCAAATGGGCACCGGGGAGCTGTTTTTT. The encoded protein is CASSQMGTGELFF.